These 3 T cell receptor beta chains originate from one sample sequenced in a study of OX40 agonist ivuxolimab in advanced cancers. Produced via immunoSEQ multiplex PCR; TCRdb's table is partial and in-frame only. The sample has some 87,000 clones; 94% are singletons. The material was CD4+ or CD8+ T cells sorted from blood, obtained in a trial of the OX40 agonist ivuxolimab. These receptors were taken from an adult with an advanced solid tumor such as melanoma, head and neck, liver or kidney cancer.

In nucleotides, the CDR3 is TGTGCCAGCAGTTTCGATCATCAGGGGAACACTGAAGCTTTCTTT. Translation: CASSFDHQGNTEAFF. The rearrangement links TRBV27 to TRBJ1-1; TRBD1 is a possible D gene (5 bases). The CDR3 is 15 residues long. Trimming removed 3 bases at V and 1 base at J, with 12 bases between. CDR1 and CDR2 (germline): MNHEY, SMNVEV (reference sequence).

This clone appeared a single time. The CDR3 sequence: CASSLLAGEPYNEQFF. CDR3 sequence (DNA): TGTGCCAGCAGCTTACTAGCGGGAGAACCCTACAATGAGCAGTTCTTC. This sequence joins TRBV7-3 and TRBJ2-1; 10 bases fit TRBD2. V lost 2 bases and J lost 2; bases outside the gene matches: 3. From germline, CDR1 is SGHTA and CDR2 FQGTGA. The CDR3 is 16 amino acids.

CDR3 bases: TGTGCCAGCAGTTTATCCTTTTTTGGGCTTCCGAGGTCCTACGAGCAGTACTTC. Translating gives CASSLSFFGLPRSYEQYF. V and J are TRBV28 and TRBJ2-7; D not resolved. Looked up from germline, CDR1 is MDHEN and CDR2 is SYDVKM. Trimming removed 1 base at V and 1 base at J, with 20 bases between. The CDR3 has 18 residues.